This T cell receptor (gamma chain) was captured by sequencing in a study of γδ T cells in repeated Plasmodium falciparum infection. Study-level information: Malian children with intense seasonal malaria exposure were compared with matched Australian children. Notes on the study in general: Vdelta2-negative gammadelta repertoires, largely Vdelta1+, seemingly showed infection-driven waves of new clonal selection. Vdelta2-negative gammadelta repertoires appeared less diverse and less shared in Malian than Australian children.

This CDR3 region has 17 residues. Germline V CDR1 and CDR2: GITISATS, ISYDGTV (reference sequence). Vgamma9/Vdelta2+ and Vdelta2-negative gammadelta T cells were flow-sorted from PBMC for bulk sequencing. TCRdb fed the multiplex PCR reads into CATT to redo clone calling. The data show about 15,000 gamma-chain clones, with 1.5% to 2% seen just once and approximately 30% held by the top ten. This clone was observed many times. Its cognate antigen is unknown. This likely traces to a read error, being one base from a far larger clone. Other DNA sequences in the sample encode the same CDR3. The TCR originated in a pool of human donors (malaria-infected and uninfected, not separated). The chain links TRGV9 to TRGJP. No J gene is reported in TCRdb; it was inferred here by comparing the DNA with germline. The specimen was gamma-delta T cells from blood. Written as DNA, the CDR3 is TGTGCCTTGTGGGAGGTGCCTCAAGAGCTGGGCAAAAAAATCAAGGTATTT. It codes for CALWEVPQELGKKIKVF.